This entry lists 15 T cell receptor beta chains sequenced from one sample in a study of T-cell memory formation after mild COVID-19. TCRdb reprocessed the 5' RACE reads via MiXCR and lists one record per CDR3 protein. The table shows under 400,000 distinct CDR3 sequences, with under 25% occurring only once. Sequencing was performed on PBMCs or a T cell subset sorted from them (not recorded which). Receptors were obtained from an adult woman who had mild COVID-19 (a few samples of this study predate the infection). Cell type and time point are not known.

This clonotype has more than one count but fewer than ten. This chain uses TRBV7-2 with TRBJ1-6; 8 nucleotides align to TRBD1. Germline CDR1 is SGHTA and CDR2 is FQGNSA. V was clipped by 5 bases and J by 8 bases; unmatched bases: 11. The CDR3 contains 16 residues. CDR3 amino acids: CASSKAQGAVDSPLHF. The CDR3 DNA is TGTGCCAGCAGCAAGGCGCAGGGGGCGGTTGATTCACCCCTCCACTTT. Filled out from reference TRBV7-2 and TRBJ1-6, the complete variable domain reads GAGVSQSPSNKVTEKGKDVELRCDPISGHTALYWYRQSLGQGLEFLIYFQGNSAPDKSGLPSDRFSAERTGGSVSTLTIQRTQQEDSAVYLCASSKAQGAVDSPLHFGNGTRLTVT.

This clonotype was observed a few times. This chain connects TRBV18 to TRBJ2-7; the D gene is possibly TRBD2 (5 bases). Germline CDR1 KGHSH, CDR2 LQKENI. The V and J ends lost 0 bases and 1 base respectively, with 16 bases between them. This CDR3 has 17 amino acids. Written as DNA, the CDR3 is TGTGCCAGCTCACCACCGAATAGGCGGACTTCTTCCTACGAGCAGTACTTC. Translated, it gives CASSPPNRRTSSYEQYF.

A few counts support this clonotype. This sequence joins TRBV6-1 and TRBJ2-7, with TRBD1 identical over 10 bases. CDR1 and CDR2 from the germline V gene are MNHNS and SASEGT. V trimming: 2 bases; J trimming: 4 bases; junction bases outside the gene matches: 5. The CDR3 runs to 15 residues. The CDR3 loop is CASSEPGTGDYEQYF. The CDR3 DNA follows: TGTGCCAGCAGTGAACCCGGGACAGGGGATTACGAGCAGTACTTC.

This rearrangement joins TRBV24-1 to TRBJ2-5; TRBD2 matches 11 bases. Trimming removed 5 bases from V and 1 base from J; junction bases left unmatched: 14. This CDR3 comprises 19 residues. CDR1 is KGHDR, CDR2 SFDVKD, per germline. The CDR3 spells CATSGRGTASGGIQETQYF. In nucleotides, the CDR3 is TGTGCCACCAGTGGCCGGGGCACCGCTAGCGGGGGGATCCAAGAGACCCAGTACTTC.

This clonotype was recorded a few times. This rearrangement joins TRBV9 to TRBJ1-1; no clear D gene. V was pared by 6 bases and J by 2 bases, with 17 bases between. This CDR3 comprises 15 residues. The germline gives CDR1 SGDLS, CDR2 YYNGEE. Written as DNA, the CDR3 is TGTGCCAGCACAAAGTACGGCACCCAAAACACTGAAGCTTTCTTT. Amino acids: CASTKYGTQNTEAFF.

J is TRBJ2-1 and V is TRBV7-6, with a possible D match to TRBD2 (6 bases). Germline assignment: CDR1 SGHVS and CDR2 FNYEAQ. This CDR3 is 17 amino acids long. Trimming removed 4 bases at V and 5 bases at J, with 21 bases between. The DNA of the CDR3 is TGTGCCAGCAGCTCGGGTTTGGCTAGCGCCACCAACAATGAGCAGTTCTTC. Amino acid sequence: CASSSGLASATNNEQFF.

The rearrangement uses TRBV12-5 and TRBJ2-1, with TRBD2 identical over 11 bases. The CDR3 runs to 15 residues. The V gene end was trimmed by 6 bases and the J gene end by 6 bases; junction bases not matched to a gene: 7. From germline, CDR1 is LGHNT and CDR2 FRNRAP. CDR3 DNA: TGTGCTAGTGGCAACACCGGGACTAGCGGCAATGAGCAGTTCTTC. This sequence encodes CASGNTGTSGNEQFF.

This clonotype turned up a few times. The chain couples TRBV5-1 to TRBJ2-1; D uncertain. The germline CDR1 and CDR2 sequences are SGHRS and YFSETQ. V dropped 7 bases and J dropped 1 base, with 6 bases sitting between them. The CDR3 contains 12 residues. The DNA for the CDR3 is TGCGCCAGCCGGGCTTCCTACAATGAGCAGTTCTTC. Encoded protein: CASRASYNEQFF.

The chain joins TRBV7-2 to TRBJ2-7, with D possibly TRBD1 on 6 matching bases. Deletions cut 1 base from V and 4 bases from J, with 20 bases between. The CDR3 extends over 17 amino acids. The germline gives CDR1 SGHTA, CDR2 FQGNSA. The CDR3 is CASSLGVRAGVTYEQYF. The CDR3, as DNA: TGTGCCAGCAGCTTAGGTGTTCGGGCAGGGGTAACGTACGAGCAGTACTTC.

This clonotype was seen many times. The genes are TRBV15 and TRBJ2-1, with D perhaps matching TRBD1 (6 bases). Trimming shortened V by 0 bases and J by 14 bases, and 14 bases separated the two germline ends. Germline values: CDR1 LNHNV, CDR2 YYDKDF (reference sequence). This CDR3 spans 13 amino acids. CDR3 sequence: CATSRDPQGWEFF. The CDR3 nucleotides are TGTGCCACCAGCAGAGATCCGCAGGGGTGGGAGTTCTTC. Based on the CDR3 plus reference TRBV15 and TRBJ2-1, the full variable domain is DAMVIQNPRYQVTQFGKPVTLSCSQTLNHNVMYWYQQKSSQAPKLLFHYYDKDFNNEADTPDNFQSRRPNTSFCFLDIRSPGLGDTAMYLCATSRDPQGWEFFGPGTRLTVL.

This chain connects TRBV7-2 to TRBJ1-2; D possibly corresponds to TRBD1 (5 bases). Germline assignment: CDR1 SGHTA and CDR2 FQGNSA. Between the trimmed V and J ends, which lost 4 bases and 1 base, there was a span of 19 bases. The CDR3 has 17 amino acids. CDR3 protein: CASSSLFGGGLNYGYTF. In DNA form, the CDR3 reads TGTGCCAGCAGCTCCCTGTTTGGGGGTGGGCTTAACTATGGCTACACCTTC.

The V call is TRBV20-1, the J call TRBJ2-7; 9 bases match TRBD2. The CDR3 spans 13 residues. J gave up 0 bases and V 5 bases, and 2 bases lay outside the gene matches. Germline assignment: CDR1 DFQATT and CDR2 SNEGSKA (reference sequence). The CDR3 loop is CSAFSGSSYEQYF. CDR3 DNA sequence: TGCAGTGCTTTTAGCGGGAGCTCCTACGAGCAGTACTTC.

A few counts support this clonotype. CDR3 coding DNA: TGTGCCTGGAGCGCCTTAGGGGGTAGCACCGGGGAGCTGTTTTTT. Protein: CAWSALGGSTGELFF. The chain joins TRBV30 to TRBJ2-2; tentatively, D is TRBD1 (6 bases). The CDR3 runs to 15 residues. From germline, CDR1 is GTSNPN and CDR2 SVGIG (reference sequence). Trimming took 3 bases from V and 4 from J, leaving 15 bases between them. The full variable domain, in which reference TRBV30 and TRBJ2-2 provide the parts outside the CDR3, is SQTIHQWPATLVQPVGSPLSLECTVEGTSNPNLYWYRQAAGRGLQLLFYSVGIGQISSEVPQNLSASRPQDRQFILSSKKLLLSDSGFYLCAWSALGGSTGELFFGEGSRLTVL.

V is TRBV7-3 and J is TRBJ2-1; 9 bases match TRBD2. V dropped 3 bases and J dropped 5; count of bases not matched to a gene: 2. The CDR3 runs to 14 residues. Germline V gene data show CDR1 as SGHTA and CDR2 as FQGTGA. CDR3 amino acids: CASSFSGSHNEQFF. CDR3 sequence (DNA): TGTGCCAGCAGCTTTAGCGGGAGCCACAATGAGCAGTTCTTC.

This clonotype was recorded many times. A read error may account for a junction end that differs from germline. This chain links TRBV5-1 with TRBJ2-7; no definite D call. Germline V gene sequence: CDR1 SGHRS, CDR2 YFSETQ. The CDR3 has 12 residues. The CDR3 loop reads CASSLDGYEQYF. In DNA, the CDR3 is TGTGCCAGCAGCTTAGACGGCTACGAGCAGTACTTC. Using reference TRBV5-1 and TRBJ2-7 for the parts outside the CDR3, the full variable domain is KAGVTQTPRYLIKTRGQQVTLSCSPISGHRSVSWYQQTPGQGLQFLFEYFSETQRNKGNFPGRFSGRQFSNSRSEMNVSTLELGDSALYLCASSLDGYEQYFGPGTRLTVT.